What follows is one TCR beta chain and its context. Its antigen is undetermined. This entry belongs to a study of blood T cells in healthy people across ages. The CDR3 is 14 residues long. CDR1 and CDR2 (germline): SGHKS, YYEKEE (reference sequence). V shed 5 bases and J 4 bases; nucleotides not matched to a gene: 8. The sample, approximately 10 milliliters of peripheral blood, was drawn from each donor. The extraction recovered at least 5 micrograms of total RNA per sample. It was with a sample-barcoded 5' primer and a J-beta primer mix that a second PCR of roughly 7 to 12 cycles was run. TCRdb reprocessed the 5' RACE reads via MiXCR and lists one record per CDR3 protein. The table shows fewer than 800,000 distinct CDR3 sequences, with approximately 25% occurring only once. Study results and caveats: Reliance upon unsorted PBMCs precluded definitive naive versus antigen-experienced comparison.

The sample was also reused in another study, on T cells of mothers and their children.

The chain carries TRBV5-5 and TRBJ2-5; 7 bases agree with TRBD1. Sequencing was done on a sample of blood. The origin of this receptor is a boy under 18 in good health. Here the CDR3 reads CASRKTGTVETQYF. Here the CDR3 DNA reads TGTGCCAGCAGAAAGACCGGGACAGTAGAGACCCAGTACTTC.